This record covers a single T cell receptor (beta chain). Its antigen is unidentified. The data stem from a study of early T cells in non-severe SARS-CoV-2 infection. The overall study: Whole-blood bulk RNA, unsorted, was sequenced, and chains were unpaired. General observations from the study: In VDJdb matching, anti-spike CD8 responses were favored while private and CD4 specificities went missing.

Each single cDNA molecule received a unique molecular identifier. TCRdb itself ran the 5' RACE reads through MiXCR, one entry per CDR3 protein. The sample shows roughly 34,000 distinct CDR3 sequences, roughly 7.1% of them seen only once. This TCR came from an adult who was a healthcare worker with PCR-confirmed SARS-CoV-2 infection or an uninfected control (not recorded which). The sequencing here drew on whole blood, taken at baseline.

The CDR3 sequence: CASRLGQNTGELFF. The CDR3 nucleotides read TGTGCCAGTAGGCTCGGACAGAACACCGGGGAGCTGTTTTTT. The chain combines TRBV19 with TRBJ2-2; perhaps TRBD1 as D (5 bases). From germline, CDR1 is LNHDA and CDR2 SQIVND (reference sequence). Trimming removed 6 bases at V and 1 base at J, with 9 bases between. The CDR3 contains 14 residues.